This T cell receptor (beta chain) was recovered during a study of T-cell reconstitution after alpha-beta-depleted transplantation in children (dated by TCRdb to the mid-2010s). About the investigation overall: T-cell immune reconstitution after TCRalphabeta/CD19-depleted allogeneic hematopoietic cell transplantation in children was quantitatively tracked in the study by means of TCR repertoire profiling. Study-wide conclusions, independent of this receptor: The frequencies of hyperexpanded clones fell over the following months, and after one year, T-cell counts and TCRbeta diversity were mostly attributed to newly produced T cells. The high TCRbeta diversity at day 60 in some patients was ascribed to recipient T cells and intrathymic progenitors that had survived conditioning. About two months after transplant, the apparently early recovery of alphabetaT-cell counts reportedly depended on just several hundred clones that had expanded rapidly and came from non-depleted graft cells.

What this sample's treatment or condition label stands for: allogeneic hematopoietic cell transplantation with graft depleted of TCRalphabeta T cells and CD19 B cells. Transplant recipients were children who received TCRalphabeta/CD19-depleted allogeneic hematopoietic cell grafts. The germline V gene supplies CDR1 SGHTA and CDR2 FQGTGA. V is reduced by 6 bases and J by 2 bases, leaving a spacing of 10 bases between them. The CDR3 holds 14 amino acids from the cysteine to the phenylalanine. Of the read, only the CDR3 DNA is kept; its 42 bases are in frame from base 1. The library was obtained by PCR. The sequencing machine was an Illumina HiSeq 2500. TCR library preparation used molecular barcoding, with unique molecular identifiers applied to normalize quantification of the TCRbeta repertoire. TCRdb itself trimmed the public reads at Q25 with fastp, ran MiXCR and retained productive beta chains. Rows with one shared CDR3 protein collapse into an entry with the most common genes and DNA. In all, the sample holds fewer than 400,000 distinct CDR3 sequences, and roughly 21% of those were seen once. Over 9.5% of the sample rests with the top ten.

This clonotype turned up a few times. Which antigen it targets is not known. No qualities accompany the bases; no much larger clone lies one base away. The sequence was obtained from a male patient aged 10-17 years who had a stem cell transplant for acute lymphoblastic leukemia, so the T cells may come from the graft donor. The sequence is built from TRBV7-3 and TRBJ2-2; TRBD2 could be the D gene, as 6 bases match. This specimen consisted of PBMCs, mostly from graft donor cells, obtained 180 days after TCRalphabeta/CD19-depleted stem cell transplant. The bases read TGTGCCAGCAGGGCGGGACTTAACACCGGGGAGCTGTTTTTT. It encodes CASRAGLNTGELFF.